This TCR beta chain came from a study of cytomegalovirus exposure and HLA in healthy donors. General observations from the study: As confirmed in vitro, a few CMV-associated chains were specific for CMV antigens.

The data were produced by immunoSEQ multiplex PCR, yet TCRdb's version contains in-frame clones alone and is incomplete. This table holds 220,000 or so clones, more than 75% found once. V was trimmed by 5 bases and J by 0 bases, leaving 15 bases between them. CDR3 size: 15 residues. Germline V gives CDR1 SGDLS, CDR2 YYNGEE. A remark on this clone: Its antigen remains unidentified.

Sample: PBMCs. The chain uses TRBV9 and TRBJ2-7, with D maybe TRBD1 (5 bases). This clonotype originated in a woman aged 18 to 35 in good health and CMV-seropositive. The CDR3 is CASSVTASSSYEQYF. The CDR3 nucleotides are TGTGCCAGCAGTGTGACAGCATCTAGCTCCTACGAGCAGTACTTC. Drawing the rest from reference TRBV9 and TRBJ2-7, the complete variable domain is DSGVTQTPKHLITATGQRVTLRCSPRSGDLSVYWYQQSLDQGLQFLIQYYNGEERAKGNILERFSAQQFPDLHSELNLSSLELGDSALYFCASSVTASSSYEQYFGPGTRLTVT.